Each of the 2 T cell receptor beta chains below was sequenced from the same sample in a study of technical replicates of blood from several donors. Libraries were prepared by immunoSEQ multiplex PCR; TCRdb keeps only in-frame clonotypes and omits some of them. Among 65,000 to 90,000 clones listed, 70% to 90% were seen once. Sample: PBMCs. The receptors stem from a human donor in good health. Some clones in this sample may be carry-over from other donors' samples.

This clone is a singleton in its sample. Other DNA sequences in the same sample also yield this CDR3. This chain connects TRBV6-4 to TRBJ2-1, with 10 bases that match TRBD2. This CDR3 comprises 15 residues. Germline CDR1 is MRHNA and CDR2 is SNTAGT. Unmatched junction bases numbered 5, after V lost 6 bases and J lost 3 bases. The CDR3 coding sequence is TGTGCCAGCAGCGAAGCGGGGGGGAGCTACAATGAGCAGTTCTTC. Translated, it gives CASSEAGGSYNEQFF.

The CDR3 bases are TGTGCCAGCAGCTCCTCCTGGACTAGCGGGAGGAGGGGGGCTTACGAGCAGTACTTC. Amino acids: CASSSSWTSGRRGAYEQYF. The genes are TRBV7-9 and TRBJ2-7; TRBD2 agrees at 14 bases. V shed 4 bases and J 4 bases; nucleotides not matched to a gene: 15. This CDR3 comprises 19 residues. The V gene's germline CDR1 is SEHNR and CDR2 FQNEAQ (reference sequence).